Below, 30 T cell receptor beta chains from the same sample are listed, as sequenced in a study of blood T cells in healthy people across ages. Next came a second PCR, run for about 6 to 12 cycles, which used a sample-barcoded 5' primer along with a J-beta primer mix. TCRdb re-called the 5' RACE reads with MiXCR, one entry per CDR3 protein. The sample carries some 1.5 million distinct CDR3 sequences, roughly 27% recorded once. Sequenced input: blood. Receptors originate from a woman under 40 in good health.

This clonotype was seen only a few times. The V and J genes are TRBV7-4 and TRBJ1-5; the match to TRBD1 covers 8 bases. CDR1 and CDR2 from the germline V gene are SGHVT and SQSDAQ. V trimming: 4 bases; J trimming: 3 bases; junction bases outside the gene matches: 8. CDR3 length: 16 amino acids. Written as DNA, the CDR3 is TGTGCCAGCAGCTCGACGGACAGGGCCCACAATCAGCCCCAGCATTTT. It encodes CASSSTDRAHNQPQHF.

Comment on this clonotype: The conserved final phenylalanine or tryptophan is absent from the CDR3, which likely points to a read error. V usage is TRBV5-1 and J usage is TRBJ2-1; either TRBD1 or TRBD2 may supply D (5 bases each). This CDR3 contains 15 residues. V was pared by 4 bases and J by 1 base, with 12 bases between. Per the germline V gene, CDR1 is SGHRS and CDR2 is YFSETQ. The CDR3: CASSPGTGSYNEQFC. CDR3 DNA sequence: TGCGCCAGCAGCCCAGGGACGGGTTCCTACAATGAGCAGTTCTGC.

This clonotype was picked up many times. CDR3 bases: TGTGCCATCTCGGGAGGGGGCAGCTCCTACGAGCAGTACTTC. It codes for CAISGGGSSYEQYF. The chain carries TRBV6-6 and TRBJ2-7; tentative D call: TRBD2 (8 bases). V lost 10 bases, J lost 0 bases, and 16 bases lay in between. The CDR3 runs to 14 residues. Germline V gives CDR1 MNHNY, CDR2 SVGAGI (reference sequence).

In nucleotides, the CDR3 is TGTGCCAGCTGGGCTAGGAAATACAATGAGCAGTTCTTC. Translating gives CASWARKYNEQFF. The gene calls are TRBV6-2 or TRBV6-3 and TRBJ2-1; D is unclear. The V end was cut by 8 bases, the J end by 4 bases, with 12 bases between. The CDR3 spans 13 residues. Per the germline V gene, CDR1 is MNHEY and CDR2 is SVGEGT.

The chain combines TRBV3-1 with TRBJ1-2; TRBD1 matches 7 bases. This CDR3 is 12 amino acids long. Unmatched junction bases numbered 3, after V lost 3 bases and J lost 8 bases. Germline CDR1 and CDR2: LGHDT and YNNKEL (reference sequence). CDR3 coding DNA: TGTGCCAGCAGCCAGACAGGGATCGGCTACACCTTC. It is translated as CASSQTGIGYTF.

This clonotype was observed a single time. CDR3 sequence (DNA): TGTGCCAGCAGTTACTCGGAGGGATCTAACTATGGCTACACCTTC. It yields the protein CASSYSEGSNYGYTF. The rearrangement links TRBV12-3 or TRBV12-4 to TRBJ1-2; unclear D gene. Trimming pared 4 bases from V and 0 bases from J, leaving 12 bases between. This CDR3 comprises 15 residues.

V gene TRBV25-1 combines with J gene TRBJ1-2; possible D gene TRBD1, 5 bases. V was trimmed by 1 base and J by 2 bases, leaving 8 bases between them. This CDR3 contains 14 residues. From germline, CDR1 is MGHDK and CDR2 SYGVNS. CDR3 nucleotides: TGTGCCAGCAGTGAATGGGGGACCAACTATGGCTACACCTTC. It translates to CASSEWGTNYGYTF.

This clonotype was counted many times. V usage is TRBV5-1 and J usage is TRBJ1-2; D is undetermined. The CDR3 has 13 residues. CDR1 SGHRS and CDR2 YFSETQ come from the germline V gene. Trimming removed 5 bases at V and 6 bases at J, with 14 bases between. The DNA of the CDR3 is TGCGCCAGCAGTCGCGACCAGGCGGATGGCTACACCTTC. Its translation: CASSRDQADGYTF.

The rearrangement links TRBV19 to TRBJ2-7, with D unclear. CDR1 is LNHDA and CDR2 is SQIVND in the germline V gene (reference sequence). Trimming removed 3 bases from V and 2 bases from J, with 11 bases in between. The CDR3 consists of 14 residues. Written as DNA, the CDR3 is TGTGCCAGTAGTATCAGCCGATTTACCTACGAGCAGTACTTC. Translating gives CASSISRFTYEQYF.

The chain carries TRBV7-9 and TRBJ2-1, with a weak D call TRBD2 (5 bases). Germline V lookup: CDR1 SEHNR, CDR2 FQNEAQ (reference sequence). V was trimmed by 2 bases and J by 13 bases, leaving 18 bases between them. CDR3 length: 14 amino acids. CDR3 sequence: CASSLKQAVETQFF. Here the CDR3 DNA reads TGTGCCAGCAGCTTAAAGCAAGCGGTGGAGACCCAGTTCTTC.

Many counts were recorded for this clonotype. This rearrangement joins TRBV5-1 to TRBJ2-7; no reliable D call. Trimming shortened V by 4 bases and J by 7 bases, and 9 bases separated the two germline ends. Per germline, CDR1 SGHRS and CDR2 YFSETQ. This CDR3 is built from 11 residues. CDR3 protein: CASSGAAEQYF. The DNA of the CDR3 is TGCGCCAGCAGCGGAGCAGCGGAGCAGTACTTC. Complete variable domain (other parts from reference TRBV5-1 and TRBJ2-7): KAGVTQTPRYLIKTRGQQVTLSCSPISGHRSVSWYQQTPGQGLQFLFEYFSETQRNKGNFPGRFSGRQFSNSRSEMNVSTLELGDSALYLCASSGAAEQYFGPGTRLTVT.

The V and J genes are TRBV20-1 and TRBJ2-1, with D hard to call. With 2 bases removed from V and 0 bases from J, the gap between germline ends came to 11 bases. The CDR3 spans 15 residues. Germline CDR1 is DFQATT and CDR2 is SNEGSKA (reference sequence). CDR3 loop: CSARRVASSYNEQFF. CDR3 coding DNA: TGCAGTGCTAGAAGGGTGGCGAGCTCCTACAATGAGCAGTTCTTC.

V and J are TRBV7-9 and TRBJ2-2; D is unclear. This CDR3 has 14 amino acids. The V gene's germline CDR1 is SEHNR and CDR2 FQNEAQ (reference sequence). Trimming removed 2 bases from V and 2 bases from J, with 6 bases in between. The CDR3 region is CASSLRLNTGELFF. CDR3 nucleotide sequence: TGTGCCAGCAGCTTAAGACTCAACACCGGGGAGCTGTTTTTT.

This chain uses TRBV7-2 with TRBJ2-2; 10 bases are a match to TRBD2. V lost 2 bases and J lost 6; bases outside the gene matches: 9. From germline, CDR1 is SGHTA and CDR2 FQGNSA. The CDR3 runs to 17 residues. CDR3 in amino acids: CASSLTPSGRGAGELFF. CDR3 coding DNA: TGTGCCAGCAGCTTAACTCCAAGCGGGAGGGGGGCCGGGGAGCTGTTTTTT.

The V and J genes are TRBV12-5 and TRBJ2-5, with 7 bases fitting TRBD2. Judging by the DNA end, TRBJ2-7 fits better; the J call may be wrong. The CDR3 has 12 residues. Germline V gene sequence: CDR1 LGHNT, CDR2 FRNRAP. CDR3 protein: CASGLGGGEQYF. CDR3 sequence (DNA): TGTGCTAGTGGTTTGGGGGGGGGCGAGCAGTACTTC.

V is TRBV4-1 and J is TRBJ1-4, with a possible D match to TRBD1 (5 bases). Germline CDR1 reads MGHRA; CDR2 reads YSYEKL. This CDR3 spans 14 amino acids. With 0 bases removed from V and 7 bases from J, the gap between germline ends came to 9 bases. The CDR3 region is CASSQERGLEKLFF. The CDR3 region has the DNA TGCGCCAGCAGCCAAGAAAGGGGACTTGAAAAACTGTTTTTT.

This clonotype was recorded many times. The chain employs TRBV4-1 and TRBJ2-7, with a possible D match to TRBD1 (6 bases). Trimming took off 0 bases at V and 0 bases at J, with 12 bases between the two ends. CDR3 length equals 16 residues. Germline CDR1 is MGHRA and CDR2 is YSYEKL. CDR3 sequence: CASSQEAGAYSYEQYF. The CDR3 DNA reads TGCGCCAGCAGCCAAGAGGCAGGGGCCTACTCCTACGAGCAGTACTTC.

This clonotype was counted between two and nine times. A much larger clone differs by one base, so this may be a read error. This chain joins TRBV7-9 and TRBJ2-6, with a possible D match to TRBD1 (6 bases). Germline lookup yields CDR1 SEHNR and CDR2 FQNEAQ (reference sequence). The CDR3 contains 14 residues. CDR3 sequence: CASTQGSGANVRTF. In DNA, the CDR3 is TGTGCCAGCACTCAGGGGTCCGGGGCCAACGTCCGGACTTTC.

The J gene is TRBJ2-1, the V gene TRBV11-2, with 7 nucleotides matching TRBD2. Germline V gives CDR1 SGHAT, CDR2 FQNNGV. CDR3 length: 15 residues. Germline trimming cut 4 bases from V and 5 bases from J; bases unmatched to any gene: 8. CDR3 sequence: CASSSSGLMDNEQFF. The CDR3 DNA sequence: TGTGCCAGCAGCTCCTCGGGACTAATGGACAATGAGCAGTTCTTC.

The J gene is TRBJ2-4, the V gene TRBV12-3 or TRBV12-4; a possible D gene is TRBD1 (5 bases). The assigned J gene may be wrong: the sequence end matches TRBJ2-5 better. CDR3 length: 16 amino acids. The CDR3 protein is CASSRTLYGAGETQYF. Written as DNA, the CDR3 is TGTGCCAGCAGTCGCACCTTATATGGGGCTGGGGAGACCCAGTACTTC.

The chain combines TRBV28 with TRBJ2-1; 11 nucleotides line up with TRBD2. The assigned J gene may be wrong: the sequence end matches TRBJ2-7 better. Germline CDR1 is MDHEN and CDR2 is SYDVKM. The CDR3 runs to 17 residues. In nucleotides, the CDR3 is TGTGCCAGCAGTTTCCTAGCGGGGGGTAATTCCTACAATGAGCAGTACTTC. It encodes CASSFLAGGNSYNEQYF.

This clonotype came up many times. This sequence joins TRBV15 and TRBJ2-4, with D perhaps TRBD2 (7 bases). Trimming cost V 0 bases and J 6 bases, with 18 bases left between them. In germline, CDR1 is LNHNV, CDR2 YYDKDF (reference sequence). The CDR3 length is 17 residues. For the CDR3, the DNA is TGTGCCACCAGCAGAGATCGGGGAGGAGGGGGGGGAAACATTCAGTACTTC. Translation: CATSRDRGGGGGNIQYF.

The sample holds a few counts of this clonotype. V usage is TRBV4-3 and J usage is TRBJ1-5; D uncertain. Germline-derived CDR1 and CDR2 are LGHNA and YSLEER. Deletions cut 0 bases from V and 4 bases from J, with 10 bases between. The CDR3 is made up of 15 amino acids. The CDR3 reads CASSQDRTENQPQHF. The DNA for the CDR3 is TGCGCCAGCAGCCAAGATCGCACAGAAAATCAGCCCCAGCATTTT.

J is TRBJ2-5 and V is TRBV7-8; D remains ambiguous. CDR1 is SGHVS and CDR2 is FQNEAQ in the germline V gene. This CDR3 region has 14 residues. V was cut by 4 bases and J by 2 bases, with 11 bases left in between. The CDR3 DNA follows: TGTGCCAGCAGCTCCAGAGAGATGCAAGAGACCCAGTACTTC. Encoded protein: CASSSREMQETQYF.

This sequence joins TRBV20-1 and TRBJ2-5, with D unresolved. The assigned J gene may be wrong: the sequence end matches TRBJ2-1 better. The CDR3 totals 12 residues. Germline V lookup: CDR1 DFQATT, CDR2 SNEGSKA (reference sequence). The CDR3 DNA reads as TGCAGTGCTAGAGCGTTACAAGAGACCCAGTTCTTC. This translates into CSARALQETQFF.

In the case of this clonotype: Likely a read error: the CDR3 ends without its conserved phenylalanine or tryptophan. The chain carries TRBV3-1 and TRBJ2-1; D is unclear. Trimming stripped 3 bases from V and 4 bases from J, with 13 bases between. The CDR3 length is 15 residues. Germline V gene sequence: CDR1 LGHDT, CDR2 YNNKEL (reference sequence). The CDR3: CASSQSVAPYNEQFS. CDR3 coding DNA: TGTGCCAGCAGCCAGTCGGTAGCCCCTTACAATGAGCAGTTCTCC.

The chain has TRBV5-6 and TRBJ2-2; maybe TRBD1 (6 bases). There are 15 residues in the CDR3. Trimming left V 5 bases short and J 6 bases short, with 17 bases between. Germline CDR1 reads SGHDT; CDR2 reads YYEEEE. CDR3 sequence: CASSQWTDDAGELFF. The CDR3 DNA reads as TGTGCCAGCAGTCAGTGGACAGACGACGCCGGGGAGCTGTTTTTT.

The J gene is TRBJ1-3, the V gene TRBV12-3 or TRBV12-4; D is undetermined. This CDR3 is built from 13 residues. The V end was cut by 9 bases, the J end by 0 bases, with 9 bases between. CDR3 region: CASTASSGNTIYF. CDR3 DNA sequence: TGTGCCAGTACGGCAAGCTCTGGAAACACCATATATTTT.

There are many counts of this clonotype. The chain carries TRBV9 and TRBJ2-4; 7 bases agree with TRBD1. Per the germline V gene, CDR1 is SGDLS and CDR2 is YYNGEE. V lost 3 bases and J lost 1; bases outside the gene matches: 1. CDR3 length: 14 residues. In DNA form, the CDR3 reads TGTGCCAGCAGCGGGGACAGTGCCAAAAACATTCAGTACTTC. Protein product: CASSGDSAKNIQYF. Full variable domain (outside the CDR3, taken from reference TRBV9 and TRBJ2-4): DSGVTQTPKHLITATGQRVTLRCSPRSGDLSVYWYQQSLDQGLQFLIQYYNGEERAKGNILERFSAQQFPDLHSELNLSSLELGDSALYFCASSGDSAKNIQYFGAGTRLSVL.

The chain's CDR3 is CSAFDEKLFF. The CDR3, as DNA: TGCAGTGCTTTTGATGAAAAACTGTTTTTT. V gene TRBV20-1 combines with J gene TRBJ1-4; D gene ambiguous. Germline-derived CDR1 and CDR2 are DFQATT and SNEGSKA (reference sequence). The CDR3 is 10 residues long. V shed 5 bases and J shed 6 bases, with 4 bases lying between them.